This is a list of T cell receptor beta chains from one sample in a study of T-cell reconstitution after alpha-beta-depleted transplantation in children. Via MiXCR, TCRdb re-called the PCR reads, giving one row per CDR3 protein. The sample lists almost 250,000 distinct CDR3 sequences, 25% seen once, with about 2.5% in the top ten. The input for sequencing was PBMCs, taken before TCRalphabeta/CD19-depleted stem cell transplant. The receptor source for this set is a girl aged 2 to 9 with Fanconi anemia, due to receive a stem cell transplant. CDR3s leave out the opening cysteine and the closing phenylalanine or tryptophan. The order of the fields is clone size, CDR3 length, V gene, CDR3 protein. Clone size is given for some rows only: seen once, a few or many times, or a class if the clone is expanded.

size: many; length: 12; V: TRBV20-1; CDR3: SARTGSRGYGYT
size: -; length: 12; V: TRBV23-1; CDR3: ASSHQGHPYEQY
size: -; length: 12; V: TRBV24-1; CDR3: ATSDPGSVDTQY
size: -; length: 13; V: TRBV4-2; CDR3: ASSQDRRTQETQY
size: few; length: 15; V: TRBV28; CDR3: ASSPIAPGLTPYEQY
size: many; length: 12; V: TRBV20-1; CDR3: SRGSSSSYNEQF
size: many; length: 12; V: TRBV7-2; CDR3: ASSLPGGADTQY
size: few; length: 13; V: TRBV5-6; CDR3: ASSYGLAGFYEQY
size: few; length: 13; V: TRBV5-1; CDR3: ASRKGLAGANEQF
size: -; length: 14; V: TRBV5-1; CDR3: ASSPRGYGSTDTQY
size: -; length: 12; V: TRBV11-3; CDR3: ASSFASGIDEQF
size: -; length: 13; V: TRBV7-1; CDR3: ASSPALVAYNEQF
size: many; length: 11; V: TRBV28; CDR3: ASSLFSRYEQY
size: many; length: 12; V: TRBV4-1; CDR3: ASSQETSSYEQY
size: many; length: 13; V: TRBV20-1; CDR3: SARSTGNPGGSAF
size: many; length: 12; V: TRBV24-1; CDR3: ATSTSGRANEQF
size: few; length: 9; V: TRBV29-1; CDR3: SVVSSYEQY
size: once; length: 11; V: TRBV6-5; CDR3: ASSFSTGGGAF
size: -; length: 11; V: TRBV29-1; CDR3: SVEDRGGNEQY
size: -; length: 12; V: TRBV12-3/TRBV12-4; CDR3: ASSFSLQGHEQY
size: -; length: 16; V: TRBV7-3; CDR3: ASSPTPGRGASYNEQF
size: -; length: 11; V: TRBV20-1; CDR3: SAVGRTYNEQF
size: many; length: 13; V: TRBV12-3/TRBV12-4; CDR3: ASSLRGTGPYEQY
size: few; length: 12; V: TRBV20-1; CDR3: SPTPKALNYEQY
size: -; length: 11; V: TRBV28; CDR3: ASKAVASYEQF
size: -; length: 11; V: TRBV29-1; CDR3: SVDAYTSGGQY
size: -; length: 12; V: TRBV18; CDR3: ASSPVTGGYEQY
size: many; length: 12; V: TRBV12-3/TRBV12-4; CDR3: ASSVQRGGETQY
size: -; length: 10; V: TRBV20-1; CDR3: SAMGNQETQY
size: many; length: 12; V: TRBV9; CDR3: ASTDKASTGELF
size: few; length: 14; V: TRBV29-1; CDR3: SVDGGLAEEYNEQF
size: many; length: 14; V: TRBV5-5; CDR3: ASSQRAGQGTYEQY
size: -; length: 11; V: TRBV7-3; CDR3: ASSFDRSTEAF
size: -; length: 10; V: TRBV2; CDR3: AGEQGPNEQF
size: few; length: 12; V: TRBV20-1; CDR3: STRGARSYNEQF
size: -; length: 11; V: TRBV20-1; CDR3: SARVQDQETQY
size: many; length: 12; V: TRBV20-1; CDR3: SASRDAGGETQY
size: -; length: 11; V: TRBV29-1; CDR3: SPRTSGIYEQY
size: few; length: 15; V: TRBV4-1; CDR3: ASSQELLGWPDNEQF
size: once; length: 13; V: TRBV27; CDR3: ASSLSGPNSHRQF
size: once; length: 12; V: TRBV29-1; CDR3: SVEDRGNSYEQY
size: many; length: 14; V: TRBV10-3; CDR3: AISESGAGDVYEQY
size: -; length: 13; V: TRBV20-1; CDR3: SARSWGQGANEQF
size: -; length: 10; V: TRBV20-1; CDR3: SARGLNYGYT
size: many; length: 14; V: TRBV20-1; CDR3: SARSPRTGSGNTIY
size: many; length: 15; V: TRBV7-3; CDR3: ASSLTGSGVPNNEQF
size: once; length: 13; V: TRBV29-1; CDR3: SLRRRQGPNTEAF
size: -; length: 7; V: TRBV20-1; CDR3: SAQYEQF
size: few; length: 13; V: TRBV7-6; CDR3: ASSPTRPPISKQY
size: few; length: 12; V: TRBV6-5; CDR3: ASSSPGLSYEQY
size: few; length: 9; V: TRBV20-1; CDR3: SAILVQGNT
size: -; length: 14; V: TRBV5-1; CDR3: ASCLVTSGSYNEQF
size: -; length: 12; V: TRBV28; CDR3: ASHRDASSYEQY
size: -; length: 10; V: TRBV20-1; CDR3: SAPAMVETQY
size: few; length: 10; V: TRBV20-1; CDR3: SQLATQETQY
size: many; length: 14; V: TRBV29-1; CDR3: SAPSGTGPLGTEAF
size: -; length: 12; V: TRBV20-1; CDR3: SASSYGTSYEQY
size: few; length: 11; V: TRBV29-1; CDR3: SVLGATNEKLF
size: once; length: 12; V: TRBV2; CDR3: AGARDRVNYGYT
size: -; length: 7; V: TRBV29-1; CDR3: SVVPGYT